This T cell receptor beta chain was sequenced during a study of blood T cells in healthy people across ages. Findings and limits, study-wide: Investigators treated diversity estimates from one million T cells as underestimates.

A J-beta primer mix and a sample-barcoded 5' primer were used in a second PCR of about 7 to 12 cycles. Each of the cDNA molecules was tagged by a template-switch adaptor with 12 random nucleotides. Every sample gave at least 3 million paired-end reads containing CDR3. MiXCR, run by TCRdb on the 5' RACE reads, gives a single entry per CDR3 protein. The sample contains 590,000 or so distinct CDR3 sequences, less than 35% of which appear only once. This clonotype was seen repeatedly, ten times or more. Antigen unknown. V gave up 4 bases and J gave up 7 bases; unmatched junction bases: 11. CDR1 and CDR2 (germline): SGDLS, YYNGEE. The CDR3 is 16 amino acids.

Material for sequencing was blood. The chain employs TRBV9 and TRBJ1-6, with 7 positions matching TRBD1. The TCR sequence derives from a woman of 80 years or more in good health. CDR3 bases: TGTGCCAGCAGCCACACTAACGGGACAGAGAATTCACCCCTCCACTTT. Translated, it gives CASSHTNGTENSPLHF.